The 15 T cell receptor beta chains listed next were all sequenced from one sample in a study of radiation and T cells in renal cell carcinoma. Method: immunoSEQ multiplex PCR; TCRdb's copy keeps in-frame clones and lacks some. The table includes about 150,000 clones, approximately 86% detected once. Documented time point: blood 4 weeks post-SBRT, at nephrectomy. Described treatment: 15 Gy SBRT to primary tumor, nephrectomy 4 weeks later. The sequencing used blood, collected from a patient whose treatment included radiotherapy and nephrectomy. The receptors shown here come from a woman aged 50 to 60 with renal cell carcinoma.

The genes are TRBV7-2 and TRBJ1-2, with TRBD1 matching over 9 bases. This CDR3 is 12 amino acids long. Germline V gene sequence: CDR1 SGHTA, CDR2 FQGNSA. V dropped 6 bases and J dropped 7; count of bases not matched to a gene: 3. The CDR3 sequence: CASSPDRGGYTF. As DNA, the CDR3 is TGTGCCAGCAGTCCGGACAGGGGTGGCTACACCTTC.

This chain uses TRBV7-2 with TRBJ2-6, with D perhaps given as TRBD1 or TRBD2 (5 bases each). CDR3 length equals 18 residues. Trimming left V 5 bases short and J 0 bases short, with 17 bases between. Germline V gene data show CDR1 as SGHTA and CDR2 as FQGNSA. The CDR3 bases are TGTGCCAGCAGCGCTCCTCCGGGGCTATACTCTGGGGCCAACGTCCTGACTTTC. It codes for CASSAPPGLYSGANVLTF.

This clone occurred a few times. As DNA, the CDR3 is TGTGCCAGCTCACCAGAGTCGCTGAACACTGAAGCTTTCTTT. It specifies CASSPESLNTEAFF. The chain carries TRBV18 and TRBJ1-1; D unresolved. This CDR3 has 14 residues. Deletions cut 2 bases from V and 0 bases from J, with 7 bases between. Per germline, CDR1 KGHSH and CDR2 LQKENI.

This clone was recorded once. The genes are TRBV6-6 and TRBJ1-2; 7 bases match TRBD1. The CDR3 spans 15 residues. J gave up 2 bases and V 0 bases, and 3 bases lay outside the gene matches. The germline V gene encodes CDR1 MNHNY and CDR2 SVGAGI (reference sequence). DNA of the CDR3: TGTGCCAGCAGTTACTCCCGGGACAGCAACTATGGCTACACCTTC. Its protein product is CASSYSRDSNYGYTF.

This clone came up once. The rearrangement links TRBV14 to TRBJ2-2; tentatively, D is TRBD2 (6 bases). Between the trimmed V and J ends, which lost 0 bases and 6 bases, there was a span of 8 bases. In germline, CDR1 is SGHDN, CDR2 FVKESK. The CDR3 contains 14 residues. DNA of the CDR3: TGTGCCAGCAGCCAAGATTGGGGGGCCGGGGAGCTGTTTTTT. As protein: CASSQDWGAGELFF.

The rearrangement uses TRBV7-2 and TRBJ2-5; maybe TRBD2 (6 bases). The V and J ends lost 5 bases and 7 bases respectively, with 11 bases between them. CDR1 is SGHTA, CDR2 FQGNSA, per germline. The length of the CDR3 is 12 residues. In DNA form, the CDR3 reads TGTGCCAGCAGCCGGCGGGACGGGACCCAGTACTTC. Protein product: CASSRRDGTQYF.

This clone was observed a single time. The chain combines TRBV25-1 with TRBJ2-5, with 7 nucleotides matching TRBD1. The CDR3 length is 14 residues. Unmatched junction bases numbered 1, after V lost 0 bases and J lost 3 bases. Looked up from germline, CDR1 is MGHDK and CDR2 is SYGVNS. As DNA, the CDR3 is TGTGCCAGCAGTGAATATGGGACAGAAGAGACCCAGTACTTC. Encoded protein: CASSEYGTEETQYF.

The rearrangement uses TRBV19 and TRBJ2-7, with 7 bases identical to TRBD1. V trimming: 10 bases; J trimming: 0 bases; junction bases outside the gene matches: 3. The CDR3 runs to 12 residues. Germline V lookup: CDR1 LNHDA, CDR2 SQIVND (reference sequence). CDR3 in amino acids: CATRDSSYEQYF. The CDR3 bases are TGTGCCACCAGGGACAGCTCCTACGAGCAGTACTTC.

The V call is TRBV6-1, the J call TRBJ1-2; a weak D match, TRBD1 (5 bases). The germline CDR1 and CDR2 sequences are MNHNS and SASEGT. This CDR3 is 12 amino acids long. Trimming stripped 4 bases from V and 6 bases from J, with 9 bases between. The DNA of the CDR3 is TGTGCCAGCAGTGGACAGACGGATGGCTACACCTTC. Its translation: CASSGQTDGYTF.

The rearrangement links TRBV14 to TRBJ2-6; possibly TRBD2 for D (6 bases). CDR3 length: 17 residues. Trimming shortened V by 1 base and J by 2 bases, and 12 bases separated the two germline ends. CDR1 SGHDN and CDR2 FVKESK come from the germline V gene. CDR3 bases: TGTGCCAGCAGCCAAGGGGATTGGGGGGCTGGGGCCAACGTCCTGACTTTC. Translated: CASSQGDWGAGANVLTF.

The chain employs TRBV15 and TRBJ2-5, with D maybe TRBD2 (7 bases). With 5 bases removed from V and 5 bases from J, the gap between germline ends came to 15 bases. CDR1 is LNHNV, CDR2 YYDKDF, per germline (reference sequence). This CDR3 has 14 residues. Here the CDR3 reads CATSSRGGSETQYF. The CDR3 coding sequence is TGTGCCACCAGCTCAAGGGGGGGGTCGGAGACCCAGTACTTC.

This sequence joins TRBV19 and TRBJ1-1; D is unclear. From germline, CDR1 is LNHDA and CDR2 SQIVND (reference sequence). CDR3 length equals 14 residues. Between the trimmed V and J ends, which lost 3 bases and 1 base, there was a span of 9 bases. The CDR3: CASSISASNTEAFF. The DNA of the CDR3 is TGTGCCAGTAGTATTAGTGCATCGAACACTGAAGCTTTCTTT. Looking up the rest from reference TRBV19 and TRBJ1-1 gives the full variable domain: DGGITQSPKYLFRKEGQNVTLSCEQNLNHDAMYWYRQDPGQGLRLIYYSQIVNDFQKGDIAEGYSVSREKKESFPLTVTSAQKNPTAFYLCASSISASNTEAFFGQGTRLTVV.

The genes are TRBV7-2 and TRBJ1-4; D uncertain. V lost 2 bases and J 8 bases, leaving 15 bases between the germline ends. The length of the CDR3 is 15 residues. Per the germline V gene, CDR1 is SGHTA and CDR2 is FQGNSA. The CDR3 region is CASSLQSGVGEKLFF. DNA of the CDR3: TGTGCCAGCAGCTTACAATCCGGAGTGGGGGAAAAACTGTTTTTT.

This sequence joins TRBV7-3 and TRBJ2-1; perhaps TRBD2 as D (5 bases). The V gene's germline CDR1 is SGHTA and CDR2 FQGTGA. There are 16 residues in the CDR3. The germline V and J ends were trimmed by 5 bases and 3 bases, with 17 bases remaining between them. The CDR3 protein is CASSPTDYPNYNEQFF. The CDR3 bases are TGTGCCAGCAGCCCGACCGACTACCCGAACTACAATGAGCAGTTCTTC.

Remarks on this clone: Its ends do not fully match the called genes, so a read error is possible. The rearrangement uses TRBV5-5 and TRBJ2-7; the D gene could be TRBD1 or TRBD2 (5 bases each). The CDR3 runs 14 residues. The germline V gene encodes CDR1 SGHKS and CDR2 YYEKEE (reference sequence). CDR3 in DNA: TGTGCCAGAAGCTTTTTTAGGGATGGGGGAGAGCAGTACTTC. Translating gives CARSFFRDGGEQYF.